This T cell receptor (beta chain) was obtained from a study of cytomegalovirus exposure and HLA in healthy donors. Whole-study results and caveats: In all likelihood, a cluster of highly shared sequence variants was a sequencing artifact.

The germline gives CDR1 SGHAT, CDR2 FQNNGV. Germline trimming cut 4 bases from V and 6 bases from J; bases unmatched to any gene: 12. The CDR3 extends over 15 amino acids. As regards this clone: What it binds is unknown.

The PCR made use of 60 Vbeta and 13 Jbeta primers. Using immunoSEQ multiplex PCR, the repertoire was profiled, and TCRdb retains in-frame clones only, with some absent. The table shows about 94,000 clones, with roughly 80% occurring only once. The receptor's source is a woman aged 55-69 years in good health and CMV-seronegative. The sequencing input was PBMCs. The V gene is TRBV11-2, the J gene TRBJ2-7; TRBD1 agrees at 7 bases. CDR3 in DNA: TGTGCCAGCAGCTCCAGTGCCGCAGGGGGTTCCGAGCAGTACTTC. Its protein is CASSSSAAGGSEQYF. Full variable domain (remainder filled in from reference TRBV11-2 and TRBJ2-7): EAGVAQSPRYKIIEKRQSVAFWCNPISGHATLYWYQQILGQGPKLLIQFQNNGVVDDSQLPKDRFSAERLKGVDSTLKIQPAKLEDSAVYLCASSSSAAGGSEQYFGPGTRLTVT.